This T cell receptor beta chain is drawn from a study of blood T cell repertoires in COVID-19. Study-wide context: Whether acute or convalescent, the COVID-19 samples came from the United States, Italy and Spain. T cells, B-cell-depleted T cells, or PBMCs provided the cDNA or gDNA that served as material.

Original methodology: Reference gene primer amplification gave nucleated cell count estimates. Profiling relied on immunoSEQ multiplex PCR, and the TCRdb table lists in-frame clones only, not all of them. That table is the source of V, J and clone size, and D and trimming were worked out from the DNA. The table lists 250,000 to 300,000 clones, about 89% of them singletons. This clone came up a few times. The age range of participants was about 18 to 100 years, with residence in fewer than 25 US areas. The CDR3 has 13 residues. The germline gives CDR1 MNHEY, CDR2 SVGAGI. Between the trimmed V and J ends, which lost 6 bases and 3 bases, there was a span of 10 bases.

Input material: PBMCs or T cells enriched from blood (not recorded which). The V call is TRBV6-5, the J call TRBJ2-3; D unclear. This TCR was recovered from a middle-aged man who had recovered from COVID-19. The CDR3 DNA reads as TGTGCCAGCAGGCGACAAAATACAGATACGCAGTATTTT. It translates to CASRRQNTDTQYF.